This TCR beta chain came from a study of blood T cell repertoires in COVID-19. Between the trimmed V and J ends, which lost 10 bases and 4 bases, there was a span of 18 bases. This CDR3 is 14 amino acids long. Germline lookup yields CDR1 LNHDA and CDR2 SQIVND (reference sequence). TCRdb's table, derived via immunoSEQ multiplex PCR, lists solely in-frame clones and lacks some. The table has approximately 180,000 clones, roughly 89% seen once. This receptor was identified in a middle-aged woman with acute COVID-19. The V call is TRBV19, the J call TRBJ2-3; weak D call: TRBD2 (6 bases). Sequenced sample: PBMCs or T cells enriched from blood (not recorded which). CDR3 coding DNA: TGTGCCACTTCGGGACTCCGTAGTTCAGATACGCAGTATTTT. Translated: CATSGLRSSDTQYF.